This TCR beta chain derives from a study of cytomegalovirus exposure and HLA in healthy donors. Turning to the study itself: Findings of an earlier analysis included about 120 million unique TCR beta sequences from 180 million or so T cells.

13 Jbeta primers and 60 Vbeta primers were used for the PCR. Some clones are missing from TCRdb's copy, which holds only in-frame ones; the method was immunoSEQ multiplex PCR. The sample lists 150,000 or so clones, around three quarters occurring once. Notes on the study in general: The classifier reportedly diagnosed cytomegalovirus status with high specificity and sensitivity. A link between a missense DCLRE1C variant and TCR beta V- and J-gene trimming emerged from a later analysis.

Remarks on this clone: The antigen is undetermined.

The receptor was isolated from a man aged 40-49 years in good health and CMV-seropositive. Material for sequencing was PBMCs.

CDR3 amino acids: CASRPEGPSNQPQHF. The CDR3 bases are TGTGCCAGCAGGCCGGAGGGACCTAGCAATCAGCCCCAGCATTTT. The rearrangement joins TRBV6-1 to TRBJ1-5, with a possible D match to TRBD1 (5 bases). The germline V gene has CDR1 MNHNS and CDR2 SASEGT. The CDR3 has 15 residues. V shed 6 bases and J shed 0 bases, with 12 bases lying between them.